This T cell receptor beta chain was recovered during a study of neoadjuvant anti-PD-1 for oral cavity cancer. At the level of the study: Nivolumab at 3 mg/kg was mostly given biweekly, three to four doses, pre-surgery. Patients without progression got a fourth dose around day 43. Regarding the study as a whole: Pretreatment Treg/Th17 ratio correlated inversely with post-treatment tumor clonality.

Concerning this clone itself: Its antigen remains unidentified.

Germline loops: CDR1 MNHNS, CDR2 SASEGT. This CDR3 has 15 residues. With 4 bases clipped from V and 5 bases from J, the junction kept 5 bases outside the gene matches. Assay: immunoSEQ multiplex PCR; the TCRdb copy retains only in-frame clones and omits some. The sample has about 72,000 clones, around four fifths seen once. This clonotype originated in a person aged 40-85 years with oral cavity squamous cell carcinoma. The sample in question was PBMCs, obtained before nivolumab (anti-PD-1) treatment. The rearrangement uses TRBV6-1 and TRBJ2-3; 11 bases fit TRBD1. The CDR3 sequence is CASSVDRGQGDTQYF. CDR3 bases: TGTGCCAGCAGTGTGGACAGGGGGCAAGGAGATACGCAGTATTTT.